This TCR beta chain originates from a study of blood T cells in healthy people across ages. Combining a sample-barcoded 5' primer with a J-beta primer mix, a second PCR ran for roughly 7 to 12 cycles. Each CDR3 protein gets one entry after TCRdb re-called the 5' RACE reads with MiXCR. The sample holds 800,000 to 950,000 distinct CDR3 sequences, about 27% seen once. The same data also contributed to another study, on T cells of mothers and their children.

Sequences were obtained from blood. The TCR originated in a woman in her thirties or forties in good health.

CDR3 nucleotides: TGTGCCACCAGCAGTCGACAGGGGGCAGGACTATATGGCTACACCTTC. This encodes CATSSRQGAGLYGYTF. The gene calls are TRBV15 and TRBJ1-2; TRBD1 matches 10 bases. Trimming at V came to 3 bases and at J to 5 bases, leaving 9 bases not matched to a gene. The CDR3 extends over 16 amino acids. CDR1 is LNHNV, CDR2 YYDKDF, per germline (reference sequence).